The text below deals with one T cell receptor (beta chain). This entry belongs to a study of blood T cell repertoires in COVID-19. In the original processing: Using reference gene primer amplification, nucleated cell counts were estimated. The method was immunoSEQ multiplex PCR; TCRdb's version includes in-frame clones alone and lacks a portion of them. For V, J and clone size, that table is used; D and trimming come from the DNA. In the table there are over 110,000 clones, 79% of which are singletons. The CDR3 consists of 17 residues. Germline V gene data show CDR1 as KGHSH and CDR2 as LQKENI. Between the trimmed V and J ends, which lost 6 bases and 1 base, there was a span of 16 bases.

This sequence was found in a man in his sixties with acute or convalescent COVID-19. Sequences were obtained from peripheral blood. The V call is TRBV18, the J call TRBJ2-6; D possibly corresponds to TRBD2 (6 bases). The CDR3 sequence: CASSRDRLVSGANVLTF. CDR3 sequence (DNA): TGTGCCAGCTCGCGGGACCGACTTGTGTCTGGGGCCAACGTCCTGACTTTC.